These 23 T cell receptor beta chains were sequenced from one sample in a study of shared clonotypes between healthy human individuals. Method: immunoSEQ multiplex PCR; TCRdb's copy keeps in-frame clones and lacks some. The sample gives some 1,600,000 clones, around 98% of which show up once; about 0.45% is in the top ten. The sample comprised naive CD4+ T cells sorted from blood. Subset reported: CD45RA+ positively selected. The origin of the receptors is a man under 40 in good health.

The CDR3 sequence: CAWNPTGSNEKLFF. In DNA, the CDR3 is TGTGCCTGGAACCCGACAGGCTCTAATGAAAAACTGTTTTTT. The chain has TRBV30 and TRBJ1-4, with D possibly being TRBD1 (6 bases). V was trimmed by 4 bases and J by 3 bases, leaving 12 bases between them. Germline-derived CDR1 and CDR2 are GTSNPN and SVGIG (reference sequence). This CDR3 is 14 amino acids long.

This clone was picked up one time. This rearrangement joins TRBV27 to TRBJ2-7, with D perhaps TRBD1 or TRBD2 (5 bases each). Trimming stripped 0 bases from V and 3 bases from J, with 15 bases between. This CDR3 is 16 amino acids long. Germline V gene data show CDR1 as MNHEY and CDR2 as SMNVEV (reference sequence). The CDR3 here is CASSLSRQGPNYEQYF. CDR3 DNA: TGTGCCAGCAGTTTATCACGCCAGGGACCAAACTACGAGCAGTACTTC.

The CDR3 reads CASTPSGSNQPQHF. The CDR3 coding sequence is TGTGCCAGCACCCCCTCGGGGAGCAATCAGCCCCAGCATTTT. The chain combines TRBV28 with TRBJ1-5; D is uncertain. Germline CDR1 MDHEN, CDR2 SYDVKM. The V gene lost 7 bases and the J gene lost 1 base, with 11 bases spanning the gap. This CDR3 has 14 residues.

This rearrangement joins TRBV9 to TRBJ2-1; D possibly uses TRBD1 or TRBD2 (5 bases each). CDR3 length: 12 amino acids. V shed 3 bases and J shed 4 bases, with 5 bases lying between them. Germline values: CDR1 SGDLS, CDR2 YYNGEE. The CDR3 reads CASSGGYNEQFF. CDR3 DNA: TGTGCCAGCAGCGGGGGGTACAATGAGCAGTTCTTC.

This clone was seen once. V is TRBV5-1 and J is TRBJ1-1, with D perhaps TRBD1 (5 bases). Germline V gene data show CDR1 as SGHRS and CDR2 as YFSETQ. The CDR3 is 13 residues long. V shed 4 bases and J shed 3 bases, with 10 bases lying between them. The CDR3, as DNA: TGCGCCAGCAGCCAACAGACAGACACTGAAGCTTTCTTT. This encodes CASSQQTDTEAFF.

The gene calls are TRBV25-1 and TRBJ2-5, with TRBD1 matching 7 bases. The CDR3 has 16 residues. V was clipped by 1 base and J by 2 bases; unmatched bases: 7. The germline CDR1 and CDR2 sequences are MGHDK and SYGVNS. CDR3 nucleotides: TGTGCCAGCAGTGAATTTGGGGGCAGGGGGCAAGAGACCCAGTACTTC. It specifies CASSEFGGRGQETQYF.

The chain carries TRBV6-4 and TRBJ1-2; D is perhaps TRBD1 (5 bases). The CDR3 consists of 13 residues. Germline V CDR1 and CDR2: MRHNA, SNTAGT. The V end was cut by 4 bases, the J end by 6 bases, with 12 bases between. The CDR3 DNA is TGTGCCAGCAGTGCTTTAGGGGTTCATGGCTACACCTTC. Translated, it gives CASSALGVHGYTF.

The rearrangement uses TRBV9 and TRBJ2-7; 10 bases map to TRBD1. Germline-derived CDR1 and CDR2 are SGDLS and YYNGEE. The CDR3 totals 15 residues. With 4 bases clipped from V and 8 bases from J, the junction kept 12 bases outside the gene matches. The CDR3 is CASSPPGQGWLKQYF. The CDR3 DNA reads as TGTGCCAGCAGCCCCCCGGGACAGGGGTGGCTGAAGCAGTACTTC.

The gene calls are TRBV27 and TRBJ2-3; 7 nucleotides agree with TRBD1. CDR1 MNHEY and CDR2 SMNVEV come from the germline V gene (reference sequence). V trimming: 5 bases; J trimming: 10 bases; junction bases outside the gene matches: 12. This CDR3 has 14 residues. In DNA form, the CDR3 reads TGTGCCAGCAGTCTCAGGGGGTCGGCCAGGGCGCAGTATTTT. Translated, it gives CASSLRGSARAQYF.

The rearrangement uses TRBV11-2 and TRBJ2-1, with D perhaps matching TRBD1 (5 bases). Germline CDR1 SGHAT, CDR2 FQNNGV. This CDR3 contains 14 residues. V lost 2 bases and J lost 3, with 8 bases in between. The CDR3 region has the DNA TGTGCCAGCAGCTTAAGACAGATCTACAATGAGCAGTTCTTC. This encodes CASSLRQIYNEQFF.

The chain uses TRBV2 and TRBJ2-7; 13 bases are a match to TRBD2. The V segment lost 0 bases and the J segment 7 bases; nucleotides outside the gene matches: 9. This CDR3 has 17 amino acids. The germline V gene has CDR1 SNHLY and CDR2 FYNNEI. DNA for the CDR3: TGTGCCAGCAGTGAAGCGGGACTAGCGGGACGGCAGGAAGAGCAGTACTTC. Protein sequence: CASSEAGLAGRQEEQYF.

This chain links TRBV7-6 with TRBJ2-1, with TRBD1 matching over 12 bases. The CDR3 is made up of 19 amino acids. Germline trimming cut 1 base from V and 6 bases from J; bases unmatched to any gene: 13. CDR1 is SGHVS and CDR2 is FNYEAQ in the germline V gene. The CDR3 DNA reads TGTGCCAGCAGCTTAGTAAGTGCTGGGGGACAGGGGGCCCGCAATGAGCAGTTCTTC. Translation: CASSLVSAGGQGARNEQFF.

This clone was detected once. The gene calls are TRBV19 and TRBJ1-5; TRBD1 is a possible D gene (5 bases). CDR1 LNHDA and CDR2 SQIVND come from the germline V gene (reference sequence). The CDR3 has 14 residues. Trimming cost V 3 bases and J 3 bases, with 9 bases left between them. Here the CDR3 reads CASSMGVFNQPQHF. CDR3 coding DNA: TGTGCCAGTAGTATGGGGGTGTTCAATCAGCCCCAGCATTTT. The full variable domain, rest sourced from reference TRBV19 and TRBJ1-5, is DGGITQSPKYLFRKEGQNVTLSCEQNLNHDAMYWYRQDPGQGLRLIYYSQIVNDFQKGDIAEGYSVSREKKESFPLTVTSAQKNPTAFYLCASSMGVFNQPQHFGDGTRLSIL.

V usage is TRBV27 and J usage is TRBJ2-3; D remains ambiguous. This CDR3 region has 14 residues. V lost 8 bases, J lost 6 bases, and 18 bases lay in between. Germline V gene lookup returns CDR1 MNHEY and CDR2 SMNVEV (reference sequence). CDR3 in DNA: TGTGCCAGCTCCCACAGCCACGAGGTGGATACGCAGTATTTT. It codes for CASSHSHEVDTQYF.

This chain uses TRBV15 with TRBJ2-3; 10 bases are shared with TRBD1. The CDR3 contains 14 residues. From germline, CDR1 is LNHNV and CDR2 YYDKDF (reference sequence). V was pared by 8 bases and J by 1 base, with 3 bases of the junction left unmatched. CDR3 DNA sequence: TGTGCCACCGGACAGGGGGTAGGCACAGATACGCAGTATTTT. This translates into CATGQGVGTDTQYF.

Here the CDR3 DNA reads TGTGCCAGCAGGTCGGGTTGGGATACGCAGTATTTT. It translates to CASRSGWDTQYF. V and J are TRBV6-1 and TRBJ2-3; D is uncertain. Germline V gives CDR1 MNHNS, CDR2 SASEGT. The CDR3 is made up of 12 amino acids. V gave up 6 bases and J gave up 6 bases, with 10 bases separating them.

This rearrangement joins TRBV9 to TRBJ1-1, with D perhaps matching TRBD1 (6 bases). V was trimmed by 0 bases and J by 7 bases, leaving 16 bases between them. This CDR3 is built from 15 residues. The germline V gene encodes CDR1 SGDLS and CDR2 YYNGEE. For the CDR3, the DNA is TGTGCCAGCAGCGTAGATGGACAGTTGGGCAATGAAGCTTTCTTT. This sequence encodes CASSVDGQLGNEAFF.

This chain links TRBV29-1 with TRBJ1-2; D uncertain. Trimming cost V 3 bases and J 4 bases, with 6 bases left between them. This CDR3 has 11 residues. Germline V lookup: CDR1 SQVTM, CDR2 ANQGSEA. CDR3 loop: CSVEGSYGYTF. CDR3 coding DNA: TGCAGCGTTGAGGGCAGCTATGGCTACACCTTC.

The chain recombines TRBV10-3 with TRBJ2-3, with 7 positions matching TRBD1. Per germline, CDR1 ENHRY and CDR2 SYGVKD. CDR3 length equals 15 residues. Losses at the gene ends were 6 bases for V and 1 base for J; bases not matched to a gene: 7. CDR3 sequence reads: CAIRGTVTRTDTQYF. The CDR3 DNA is TGTGCCATCAGGGGGACAGTAACCCGCACAGATACGCAGTATTTT.

Worth noting for this clone: This specimen includes other DNA sequences encoding the same CDR3. The rearrangement joins TRBV9 to TRBJ2-7; D gene uncertain. The CDR3 extends over 14 amino acids. V dropped 2 bases and J dropped 3 bases, with 12 bases sitting between them. Germline loops: CDR1 SGDLS, CDR2 YYNGEE. CDR3 bases: TGTGCCAGCAGCGTCGGTGGCAGCGACTACGAGCAGTACTTC. It is translated as CASSVGGSDYEQYF.

The V call is TRBV6-1, the J call TRBJ2-1; weak D call: TRBD2 (6 bases). Germline values: CDR1 MNHNS, CDR2 SASEGT. Trimming took 3 bases from V and 9 from J, leaving 12 bases between them. The CDR3 loop spans 13 amino acids. The CDR3, as DNA: TGTGCCAGCAGTGACTATGGGGGGTCTGAGCAGTTCTTC. Translated: CASSDYGGSEQFF.

V and J are TRBV5-1 and TRBJ1-2, with 8 positions matching TRBD1. V shed 0 bases and J 8 bases; nucleotides not matched to a gene: 9. CDR1 and CDR2 (germline): SGHRS, YFSETQ. CDR3 length: 15 residues. CDR3 amino acids: CASSLGPPGGRGYTF. In DNA form, the CDR3 reads TGCGCCAGCAGCTTGGGGCCGCCAGGGGGCAGAGGCTACACCTTC.

This chain links TRBV9 with TRBJ2-7; 10 positions agree with TRBD2. The V gene's germline CDR1 is SGDLS and CDR2 YYNGEE. This CDR3 region has 13 residues. With 4 bases clipped from V and 4 bases from J, the junction kept 2 bases outside the gene matches. CDR3 bases: TGTGCCAGCAGCACTAGCGGGATTTACGAGCAGTACTTC. It yields the protein CASSTSGIYEQYF.